The 18 T cell receptor beta chains below all came from one sample that was sequenced in a study of control samples from healthy donors and cancer patients. Assay used: immunoSEQ multiplex PCR; TCRdb lists only in-frame clones, some missing. The sample has some 200,000 clones, roughly nine tenths seen once. The sample was blood. All receptors come from a woman in her 30s in good health.

The rearrangement links TRBV5-1 to TRBJ2-2; 7 bases are shared with TRBD1. The germline CDR1 and CDR2 sequences are SGHRS and YFSETQ. The V segment lost 2 bases and the J segment 3 bases; nucleotides outside the gene matches: 1. CDR3 length equals 14 residues. The CDR3 DNA sequence: TGCGCCAGCAGCTTCCAGGGGGACACCGGGGAGCTGTTTTTT. The encoded protein is CASSFQGDTGELFF.

The V and J genes are TRBV7-2 and TRBJ2-7, with D perhaps TRBD1 (6 bases). The V gene lost 2 bases and the J gene lost 5 bases, with 16 bases spanning the gap. This CDR3 has 15 amino acids. The germline V gene has CDR1 SGHTA and CDR2 FQGNSA. The CDR3 protein is CASSLIATGGNEQYF. CDR3 coding DNA: TGTGCCAGCAGCTTAATAGCGACAGGTGGGAACGAGCAGTACTTC.

This clone is a singleton in its sample. The chain couples TRBV9 to TRBJ1-4; 8 positions match TRBD1. In germline, CDR1 is SGDLS, CDR2 YYNGEE. V was pared by 6 bases and J by 7 bases, with 5 bases of the junction left unmatched. The CDR3 is 13 residues long. CDR3 in DNA: TGTGCCAGCACGGGGACAGGACGTGAAAAACTGTTTTTT. This codes for CASTGTGREKLFF. The full variable domain, its missing parts supplied by reference TRBV9 and TRBJ1-4, is DSGVTQTPKHLITATGQRVTLRCSPRSGDLSVYWYQQSLDQGLQFLIQYYNGEERAKGNILERFSAQQFPDLHSELNLSSLELGDSALYFCASTGTGREKLFFGSGTQLSVL.

Turning to this clone: This sample also contains other DNA sequences that code for the same CDR3. The V and J genes are TRBV7-3 and TRBJ1-1; D is unclear. The germline V gene encodes CDR1 SGHTA and CDR2 FQGTGA. The CDR3 is 13 residues long. Trimming shortened V by 1 base and J by 1 base, and 4 bases separated the two germline ends. The DNA of the CDR3 is TGTGCCAGCAGCTTAAATGGGAACACTGAAGCTTTCTTT. Its protein product is CASSLNGNTEAFF.

About this clone: This CDR3 is also generated by other DNA sequences in the sample. This chain connects TRBV5-4 to TRBJ2-7; no clear D gene. This CDR3 spans 12 amino acids. CDR1 and CDR2 from the germline V gene are SGHNT and YYREEE (reference sequence). The V gene lost 0 bases and the J gene lost 2 bases, with 3 bases spanning the gap. Here the CDR3 reads CASSLGTYEQYF. For the CDR3, the DNA is TGTGCCAGCAGCTTGGGCACCTACGAGCAGTACTTC.

On this clone itself: One end of the junction fails to match germline, which may point to a read error. The chain carries TRBV6-2 or TRBV6-3 and TRBJ2-7; D perhaps matches TRBD1 (6 bases). The CDR3 runs to 14 residues. Germline loops: CDR1 MNHEY, CDR2 SVGEGT. In DNA form, the CDR3 reads TGTGCCGGCAGTTACTCCCACAGGGCGTTCGAGCAGTACTTC. This codes for CAGSYSHRAFEQYF.

The rearrangement uses TRBV6-6 and TRBJ2-7; 7 nucleotides align to TRBD1. V shed 5 bases and J 7 bases; nucleotides not matched to a gene: 2. Germline-derived CDR1 and CDR2 are MNHNY and SVGAGI (reference sequence). This CDR3 contains 11 residues. CDR3: CASSTGEEQYF. DNA for the CDR3: TGTGCCAGCAGTACAGGGGAAGAGCAGTACTTC.

V usage is TRBV3-1 (or the pseudogene TRBV3-2) and J usage is TRBJ1-6; no firm D call. Germline CDR1 LGHDT, CDR2 YNNKEL (reference sequence). V was cut by 3 bases and J by 8 bases, with 8 bases left in between. This CDR3 contains 13 residues. This CDR3 is CASSHRWYSPLHF. The CDR3 DNA is TGTGCCAGCAGCCACCGATGGTATTCACCCCTCCACTTT.

The chain carries TRBV5-6 and TRBJ2-5; 11 positions agree with TRBD1. This CDR3 contains 15 residues. Unmatched junction bases numbered 1, after V lost 0 bases and J lost 3 bases. CDR1 SGHDT and CDR2 YYEEEE come from the germline V gene. The DNA for the CDR3 is TGTGCCAGCAGCTTGGGGACAGGGGGCGAAGAGACCCAGTACTTC. This encodes CASSLGTGGEETQYF. Filled out from reference TRBV5-6 and TRBJ2-5, the complete variable domain reads DAGVTQSPTHLIKTRGQQVTLRCSPKSGHDTVSWYQQALGQGPQFIFQYYEEEERQRGNFPDRFSGHQFPNYSSELNVNALLLGDSALYLCASSLGTGGEETQYFGPGTRLLVL.

This chain joins TRBV2 and TRBJ2-7; D is perhaps TRBD1 (5 bases). This CDR3 has 15 residues. The V gene lost 6 bases and the J gene lost 2 bases, with 17 bases spanning the gap. CDR1 is SNHLY, CDR2 FYNNEI, per germline. The CDR3 loop is CASRQQDVIPYEQYF. For the CDR3, the DNA is TGTGCCAGCAGACAACAGGACGTTATCCCCTACGAGCAGTACTTC.

The V gene is TRBV30, the J gene TRBJ1-5, with 7 bases identical to TRBD1. The length of the CDR3 is 12 residues. J was trimmed by 2 bases and V by 5 bases; bases with no gene match: 0. CDR1 and CDR2 from the germline V gene are GTSNPN and SVGIG (reference sequence). The DNA of the CDR3 is TGTGCCTGGGGGACAGGCAATCAGCCCCAGCATTTT. It specifies CAWGTGNQPQHF.

The chain uses TRBV24-1 and TRBJ2-1; 11 bases are a match to TRBD2. Germline lookup yields CDR1 KGHDR and CDR2 SFDVKD. Trimming cost V 4 bases and J 7 bases; bases outside gene matches: 8. The CDR3 runs to 16 residues. The CDR3 loop reads CATSDRTSGGWNEQFF. CDR3 sequence (DNA): TGTGCCACCAGTGACCGCACTAGCGGGGGATGGAATGAGCAGTTCTTC.

Concerning this clone itself: This specimen includes other DNA sequences encoding the same CDR3. This chain uses TRBV19 with TRBJ1-1; a possible D gene is TRBD1 (6 bases). Trimming removed 4 bases from V and 5 bases from J, with 8 bases in between. CDR3 length: 12 amino acids. Germline V gene lookup returns CDR1 LNHDA and CDR2 SQIVND (reference sequence). The CDR3 reads CASSKGGTEAFF. DNA of the CDR3: TGTGCCAGTAGTAAAGGGGGGACTGAAGCTTTCTTT. The full variable domain, in which reference TRBV19 and TRBJ1-1 provide the parts outside the CDR3, is DGGITQSPKYLFRKEGQNVTLSCEQNLNHDAMYWYRQDPGQGLRLIYYSQIVNDFQKGDIAEGYSVSREKKESFPLTVTSAQKNPTAFYLCASSKGGTEAFFGQGTRLTVV.

This sequence joins TRBV6-5 and TRBJ2-5; D not resolved. The V end was cut by 0 bases, the J end by 2 bases, with 7 bases between. Germline CDR1 MNHEY, CDR2 SVGAGI. The CDR3 covers 14 residues. Here the CDR3 reads CASSYSTTQETQYF. CDR3 in DNA: TGTGCCAGCAGTTACTCGACAACTCAAGAGACCCAGTACTTC.

V is TRBV13 and J is TRBJ1-1; 10 bases match TRBD1. CDR1 is PRHDT and CDR2 is FYEKMQ in the germline V gene (reference sequence). Trimming cost V 5 bases and J 7 bases; bases outside gene matches: 10. The CDR3 is 15 residues long. The CDR3 bases are TGTGCCAGCAGCCTCCGACAGGGGGCAGGGGGTGAAGCTTTCTTT. Encoded protein: CASSLRQGAGGEAFF.

The chain employs TRBV27 and TRBJ1-2; 8 bases align to TRBD1. CDR1 is MNHEY, CDR2 SMNVEV, per germline (reference sequence). V lost 6 bases and J lost 2; bases outside the gene matches: 2. This CDR3 comprises 13 residues. The CDR3 nucleotides read TGTGCCAGCAGCCCAGGGGGCAACTATGGCTACACCTTC. This gives the protein CASSPGGNYGYTF.

CDR3 residues: CASSPTSGSHNEQFF. As DNA, the CDR3 is TGTGCCAGCAGCCCGACTAGCGGGAGTCATAATGAGCAGTTCTTC. The genes are TRBV13 and TRBJ2-1, with TRBD2 matching over 12 bases. Unmatched junction bases numbered 6, after V lost 5 bases and J lost 7 bases. Germline V gene data show CDR1 as PRHDT and CDR2 as FYEKMQ (reference sequence). This CDR3 has 15 amino acids.

V is TRBV12-5 and J is TRBJ2-7; D remains ambiguous. V gave up 5 bases and J gave up 4 bases, with 12 bases separating them. This CDR3 has 13 amino acids. CDR1 LGHNT and CDR2 FRNRAP come from the germline V gene. CDR3 sequence reads: CASGNSIYYEQYF. The CDR3 nucleotides read TGTGCTAGTGGTAACTCGATATATTACGAGCAGTACTTC. Full variable domain (remainder filled in from reference TRBV12-5 and TRBJ2-7): DARVTQTPRHKVTEMGQEVTMRCQPILGHNTVFWYRQTMMQGLELLAYFRNRAPLDDSGMPKDRFSAEMPDATLATLKIQPSEPRDSAVYFCASGNSIYYEQYFGPGTRLTVT.